The TCR beta chain described here comes from a study of blood T cell repertoires in COVID-19. Study in general: Sites in the United States, Italy and Spain provided acute and convalescent COVID-19 samples. In each case, the material was cDNA or gDNA derived from T cells, B-cell-depleted T cells, or PBMCs.

CDR1 is SGHNT and CDR2 is YYREEE in the germline V gene (reference sequence). V dropped 3 bases and J dropped 3 bases, with 16 bases sitting between them. CDR3 length: 15 residues. In the source study's methods: Amplification with reference gene primers provided the estimates of nucleated cell counts. TCRdb keeps only in-frame clones here, not all; method: immunoSEQ multiplex PCR. Clonal size and the V and J genes are those of that table, whereas D and trimming came from the DNA. The sample lists approximately 200,000 clones; approximately 85% were seen once. The sample consisted of peripheral blood. This receptor was taken from a man between 60 and 75 years old with acute or convalescent COVID-19. The chain uses TRBV5-4 and TRBJ2-7; maybe TRBD1 (5 bases). Written as DNA, the CDR3 is TGTGCCAGCAGCTGGCAGGGCAGGGAAATCTACGAGCAGTACTTC. Amino acid sequence: CASSWQGREIYEQYF. The full variable domain, completed using reference TRBV5-4 and TRBJ2-7, is ETGVTQSPTHLIKTRGQQVTLRCSSQSGHNTVSWYQQALGQGPQFIFQYYREEENGRGNFPPRFSGLQFPNYSSELNVNALELDDSALYLCASSWQGREIYEQYFGPGTRLTVT.